Listed below are T cell receptor beta chains from one sample, sequenced in a study of PD-1 blockade in classical Hodgkin lymphoma. Sequenced by immunoSEQ multiplex PCR; TCRdb stores in-frame clones only, minus some. The profile shows tens of thousands of clones, about 85% of them singletons. The sequences come from CD4+ T cells from blood, collected at baseline. All receptors come from a human donor with classical Hodgkin lymphoma. The CDR3 runs from the conserved cysteine through the conserved F or W. Each record gives: J gene, D gene, V gene, clone size, CDR3 protein, CDR3 DNA. A D gene is named only where the DNA matches it firmly. Clone size, where shown, is once, few, many, or a class for clones that have expanded.

>TRBJ2-1|NA|TRBV30|NA
CAWSAGSSYNEQFF
TGTGCCTGGAGTGCCGGGAGCTCCTACAATGAGCAGTTCTTC
>TRBJ2-7|NA|TRBV28|few
CASSLGGSSYEQYF
TGTGCCAGCAGTCTAGGCGGCAGCTCCTACGAGCAGTACTTC
>TRBJ2-1|NA|TRBV28|once
CASSSPGSRGYNEQFF
TGTGCCAGCAGTTCCCCGGGCAGTCGCGGGTACAATGAGCAGTTCTTC
>TRBJ2-1|NA|TRBV4-2|NA
CASSQDLFGASYNEQFF
TGTGCCAGCAGCCAGGACCTTTTCGGAGCCTCCTACAATGAGCAGTTCTTC
>TRBJ1-5|TRBD1|TRBV7-9|few
CASSTGGLGNQPQHF
TGTGCCAGCAGCACAGGGGGGCTGGGCAATCAGCCCCAGCATTTT
>TRBJ2-1|TRBD2|TRBV29-1|NA
CSVEGLAGAYNEQFF
TGCAGCGTGGAGGGACTAGCGGGAGCCTACAATGAGCAGTTCTTC
>TRBJ2-5|NA|TRBV27|NA
CASSSRLLQETQYF
TGTGCCAGCAGTTCGAGACTCCTCCAAGAGACCCAGTACTTC
>TRBJ2-7|NA|TRBV5-1|NA
CASSFEVSYEQYF
TGCGCCAGCAGCTTCGAAGTATCCTACGAGCAGTACTTC
>TRBJ2-1|TRBD1|TRBV9|NA
CASSVGQGGYNEQFF
TGTGCCAGCAGCGTAGGACAGGGGGGTTACAATGAGCAGTTCTTC
>TRBJ2-1|TRBD2|TRBV28|NA
CASSPPSGSSYNEQFF
TGTGCCAGCAGCCCCCCTAGCGGGAGTTCCTACAATGAGCAGTTCTTC
>TRBJ2-3|NA|TRBV7-2|NA
CASRYGYTDTQYF
TGTGCCAGCAGATACGGATACACAGATACGCAGTATTTT
>TRBJ1-1|TRBD1|TRBV4-1|NA
CASSHPQGRGLHTEAFF
TGCGCCAGCAGCCACCCCCAAGGGAGGGGGCTACACACTGAAGCTTTCTTT
>TRBJ2-7|NA|TRBV7-2|once
CASSLAWGQEQYF
TGTGCCAGCAGCTTAGCTTGGGGGCAGGAGCAGTACTTC
>TRBJ1-2|NA|TRBV7-9|NA
CASSLTAGGNNYGYTF
TGTGCCAGCAGCTTGACGGCGGGAGGGAATAACTATGGCTACACCTTC
>TRBJ2-7|TRBD1|TRBV19|NA
CASSNDPGQPFYEQYF
TGTGCCAGTTCAAACGACCCGGGACAGCCCTTCTACGAGCAGTACTTC
>TRBJ2-2|TRBD2|TRBV5-1|NA
CASSLPTSALANTGELFF
TGCGCCAGCAGCTTGCCCACTAGCGCCTTAGCGAACACCGGGGAGCTGTTTTTT
>TRBJ2-7|TRBD2|TRBV5-6|NA
CASSQAGGIYEQYF
TGTGCCAGCAGCCAAGCGGGGGGCATCTACGAGCAGTACTTC
>TRBJ1-1|TRBD1|TRBV11-2|NA
CASTTDRVNTEAFF
TGTGCCAGCACCACTGACAGGGTGAACACTGAAGCTTTCTTT
>TRBJ1-3|NA|TRBV15|NA
CATSRTGPGNTIYF
TGTGCCACCAGCAGGACGGGTCCCGGAAACACCATATATTTT
>TRBJ1-5|TRBD1|TRBV28|once
CASSSYRGLYRPQHF
TGTGCCAGCAGTTCCTACAGGGGGCTCTATAGGCCCCAGCATTTT
>TRBJ2-7|NA|TRBV19|few
CASSIAAGNYEQYF
TGTGCCAGTAGTATAGCTGCAGGGAACTACGAGCAGTACTTC
>TRBJ2-3|NA|TRBV2|NA
CASSARAVGSDTQYF
TGTGCCAGCAGTGCCCGGGCCGTTGGATCGGATACGCAGTATTTT
>TRBJ2-7|TRBD1|TRBV2|NA
CASTLGGSYSAYEQYF
TGTGCCAGCACTTTAGGGGGCTCCTACTCTGCATACGAGCAGTACTTC
>TRBJ2-5|TRBD2|TRBV27|NA
CASSTGLAWETQYF
TGTGCCAGCTCCACCGGACTAGCTTGGGAGACCCAGTACTTC
>TRBJ2-7|TRBD2|TRBV5-1|NA
CASSIDSGRRAVEQYF
TGCGCCAGCAGCATCGATAGCGGGAGGAGAGCGGTCGAGCAGTACTTC
>TRBJ2-7|NA|TRBV7-2|NA
CASSYTDAPTYEQYF
TGTGCCAGCAGCTACACGGACGCTCCGACCTACGAGCAGTACTTC
>TRBJ2-7|NA|TRBV10-1|NA
CASSGGSSYEQYF
TGCGCCAGCAGCGGGGGCAGCTCCTACGAGCAGTACTTC
>TRBJ1-1|TRBD1|TRBV30|NA
CAWSTGTGNTEAFF
TGTGCCTGGAGTACCGGGACAGGGAACACTGAAGCTTTCTTT
>TRBJ2-1|TRBD2|TRBV5-1|NA
CASSSHRTSDNEQFF
TGCGCCAGCAGCTCCCACCGGACTAGCGACAATGAGCAGTTCTTC
>TRBJ2-7|NA|TRBV28|NA
CASTPPAYF
TGTGCCAGCACCCCACCGGCGTACTTC
>TRBJ2-5|NA|TRBV27|NA
CASSLNPYQETQYF
TGTGCCAGCAGTTTAAATCCGTACCAAGAGACCCAGTACTTC
>TRBJ1-5|NA|TRBV28|NA
CASHYQPQHF
TGTGCCAGCCATTATCAGCCCCAGCATTTT
>TRBJ2-7|NA|TRBV6-6|NA
CASSPDGISYEQYF
TGTGCCAGCAGCCCGGACGGAATCTCCTACGAGCAGTACTTC
>TRBJ1-1|NA|TRBV2|NA
CASSLELNTEAFF
TGTGCCAGCAGTCTAGAGCTGAACACTGAAGCTTTCTTT
>TRBJ1-2|NA|TRBV14|NA
CASSQDGGFGYTF
TGTGCCAGCAGCCAAGACGGAGGGTTTGGCTACACCTTC
>TRBJ2-1|TRBD2|TRBV29-1|NA
CSVHSGSLAGEQFF
TGCAGCGTCCATAGCGGGAGCCTAGCCGGTGAGCAGTTCTTC
>TRBJ2-7|NA|TRBV20-1|NA
CRGRGVYEQYF
TGCAGGGGTAGAGGGGTCTACGAGCAGTACTTC
>TRBJ2-1|TRBD2|TRBV9|NA
CASSVDSGRVYNEQFF
TGTGCCAGCAGCGTGGATAGCGGGAGGGTATACAATGAGCAGTTCTTC
>TRBJ2-2|TRBD1|TRBV6-1|NA
CASRGDRGPSGELFF
TGTGCCAGCAGAGGGGACAGGGGGCCGTCCGGGGAGCTGTTTTTT
>TRBJ1-4|NA|TRBV6-1|NA
CASSERGSGNEKLFF
TGTGCCAGCAGTGAACGAGGGAGTGGGAATGAAAAACTGTTTTTT
>TRBJ2-7|TRBD1|TRBV5-1|once
CASSLVDRQGAYEQYF
TGCGCCAGCAGCTTGGTGGATAGACAGGGGGCCTACGAGCAGTACTTC
>TRBJ2-5|NA|TRBV5-6|once
CASSQLWVLEETQYF
TGTGCCAGCAGCCAATTGTGGGTATTGGAGGAGACCCAGTACTTC
>TRBJ2-5|NA|TRBV13|NA
CASTSWRQGRETQYF
TGTGCCAGCACCTCTTGGCGGCAGGGGAGGGAGACCCAGTACTTC
>TRBJ2-7|TRBD1|TRBV7-9|NA
CASSSSGTGYEQYF
TGTGCCAGCAGCTCCTCCGGGACAGGATACGAGCAGTACTTC
>TRBJ2-2|NA|TRBV4-1|NA
CASHDGNTGELFF
TGCGCCAGTCACGACGGGAACACCGGGGAGCTGTTTTTT
>TRBJ1-1|TRBD1|TRBV7-9|NA
CASSLQGANTEAFF
TGTGCCAGCAGCCTACAGGGGGCCAACACTGAAGCTTTCTTT
>TRBJ1-5|NA|TRBV2|NA
CASSSEDNQPQHF
TGTGCCAGCAGTTCCGAAGACAATCAGCCCCAGCATTTT
>TRBJ1-1|TRBD1|TRBV27|NA
CASSSGQWSEAFF
TGTGCCAGCAGTTCGGGACAGTGGAGTGAAGCTTTCTTT
>TRBJ2-5|NA|TRBV6-5|NA
CASRLTGQETQYF
TGTGCCAGCAGGTTGACAGGTCAAGAGACCCAGTACTTC
>TRBJ2-1|NA|TRBV30|NA
CAWSAGNNEQFF
TGTGCCTGGAGCGCGGGGAACAATGAGCAGTTCTTC
>TRBJ1-3|NA|TRBV7-9|NA
CASSLTGKAGNTIYF
TGTGCCAGCAGCTTAACTGGGAAGGCGGGAAACACCATATATTTT
>TRBJ2-3|NA|TRBV10-2|NA
CASSSSRSLGTDTQYF
TGCGCCAGCTCATCTTCTCGAAGCTTGGGCACAGATACGCAGTATTTT
>TRBJ2-7|NA|TRBV2|few
CASSARQAYEQYF
TGTGCCAGCAGTGCCAGACAGGCCTACGAGCAGTACTTC
>TRBJ1-2|NA|TRBV6-5|NA
CASSYFGTEGGYTF
TGTGCCAGCAGTTACTTTGGGACGGAGGGGGGCTACACCTTC
>TRBJ2-3|TRBD2|TRBV4-3|NA
CASSQRAGGGDTQYF
TGCGCCAGCAGCCAGAGAGCGGGAGGTGGAGATACGCAGTATTTT
>TRBJ2-7|TRBD1|TRBV9|NA
CASSARDRGHEQYF
TGTGCCAGCAGCGCCCGGGACAGGGGCCACGAGCAGTACTTC
>TRBJ2-5|NA|TRBV5-4|NA
CASSRPQETQYF
TGTGCCAGCAGCCGCCCCCAAGAGACCCAGTACTTC
>TRBJ2-7|TRBD1|TRBV18|NA
CASSPDRGNYEQYF
TGTGCCAGCTCACCGGACAGGGGGAACTACGAGCAGTACTTC
>TRBJ1-1|NA|TRBV30|once
CAWSVDGRGTEAFF
TGTGCCTGGAGTGTAGACGGAAGGGGCACTGAAGCTTTCTTT